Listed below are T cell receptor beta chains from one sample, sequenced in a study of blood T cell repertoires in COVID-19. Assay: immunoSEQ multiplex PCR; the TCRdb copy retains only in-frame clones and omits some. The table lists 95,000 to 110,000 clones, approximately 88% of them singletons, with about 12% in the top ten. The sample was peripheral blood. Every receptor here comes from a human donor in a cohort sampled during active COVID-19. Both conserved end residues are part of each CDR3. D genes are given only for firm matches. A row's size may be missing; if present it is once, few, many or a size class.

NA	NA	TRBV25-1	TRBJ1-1	CASSVNAHMNTEAFF	TGTGCCAGCAGTGTAAATGCTCACATGAACACTGAAGCTTTCTTT
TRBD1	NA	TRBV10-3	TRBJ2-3	CAISQQGAFSDTQYF	TGTGCCATCAGTCAACAGGGGGCATTCTCAGATACGCAGTATTTT
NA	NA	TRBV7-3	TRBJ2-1	CASSLMQGGTSANEQFF	TGTGCCAGCAGCTTAATGCAGGGGGGGACTAGTGCAAATGAGCAGTTCTTC
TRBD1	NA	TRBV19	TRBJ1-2	CAARPPGTDSNYGYTF	TGTGCAGCTAGGCCTCCAGGGACAGACTCTAACTATGGCTACACCTTC
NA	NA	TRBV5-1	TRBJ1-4	CASSRGEGDEKLFF	TGCGCCAGCAGCAGAGGGGAGGGGGATGAAAAACTGTTTTTT
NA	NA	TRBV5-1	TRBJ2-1	CASSLIGGEQFF	TGCGCCAGCAGCTTGATCGGAGGGGAGCAGTTCTTC
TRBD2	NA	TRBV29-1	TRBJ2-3	CSVMIRPRGSGGAYDTQYF	TGCAGCGTAATGATTCGGCCGAGAGGTAGCGGGGGGGCATATGATACGCAGTATTTT
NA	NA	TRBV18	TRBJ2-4	CASSPPTVAKNIQYF	TGTGCCAGCTCACCGCCGACAGTTGCCAAAAACATTCAGTACTTC
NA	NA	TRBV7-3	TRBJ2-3	CASSLRSGTDTQYF	TGTGCCAGCAGCTTAAGGAGTGGCACAGATACGCAGTATTTT
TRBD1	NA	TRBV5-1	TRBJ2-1	CASSQDRIKGVKFF	TGCGCCAGCAGCCAGGACAGGATTAAGGGTGTGAAGTTCTTC
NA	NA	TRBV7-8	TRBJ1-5	CASSLAGTYGQPQHF	TGTGCCAGCAGCTTAGCCGGGACTTACGGTCAGCCCCAGCATTTT
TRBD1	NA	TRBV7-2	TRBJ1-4	CASTSGTGGQNEKLFF	TGTGCCAGCACCTCCGGGACAGGGGGCCAAAATGAAAAACTGTTTTTT
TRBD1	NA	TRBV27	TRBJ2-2	CASSLGTGGYGELFF	TGTGCCAGCAGTCTCGGGACAGGGGGCTACGGGGAGCTGTTTTTT
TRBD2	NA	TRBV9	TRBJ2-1	CASSVASGGAVEQFF	TGTGCCAGCAGCGTAGCTAGCGGGGGGGCCGTTGAGCAGTTCTTC
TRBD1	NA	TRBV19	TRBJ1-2	CASSRDRGLYGYTF	TGTGCCAGTAGTCGGGACAGGGGATTGTATGGCTACACCTTC
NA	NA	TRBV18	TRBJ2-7	CASSPPRTAYEQYF	TGTGCCAGCTCACCACCGCGGACAGCCTACGAGCAGTACTTC
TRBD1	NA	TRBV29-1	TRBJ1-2	CSGKAGQDYGYTF	TGCAGCGGTAAGGCGGGACAGGACTATGGCTACACCTTC
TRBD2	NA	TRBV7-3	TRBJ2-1	CASSLGGLAESYNEQFF	TGTGCCAGCAGCTTGGGCGGACTAGCGGAGTCCTACAATGAGCAGTTCTTC
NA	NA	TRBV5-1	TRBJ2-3	CASTYRSSTDTQYF	TGCGCCAGCACCTACAGATCTTCCACAGATACGCAGTATTTT
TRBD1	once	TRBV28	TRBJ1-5	CASRGTGVNNQPQHF	TGTGCCAGCAGAGGGACAGGGGTAAACAATCAGCCCCAGCATTTT
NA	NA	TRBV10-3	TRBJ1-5	CAISEAGPGWPQHF	TGTGCCATCAGTGAGGCCGGGCCGGGGTGGCCCCAGCATTTT
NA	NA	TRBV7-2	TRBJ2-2	CAKDSQNTGELFF	TGTGCCAAGGACAGTCAGAACACCGGGGAGCTGTTTTTT
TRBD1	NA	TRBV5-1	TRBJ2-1	CASLTGTGSYNEQFF	TGCGCCAGTTTAACCGGGACAGGGAGCTACAATGAGCAGTTCTTC
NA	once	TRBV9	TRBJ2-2	CASTTALNTGELFF	TGTGCCAGCACGACAGCCCTGAACACCGGGGAGCTGTTTTTT
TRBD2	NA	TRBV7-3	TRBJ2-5	CASSLRRGSTQETQYF	TGTGCCAGCAGCTTACGGCGGGGGTCAACACAAGAGACCCAGTACTTC
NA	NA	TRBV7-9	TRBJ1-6	CASSLSSGQNNSPLHF	TGTGCCAGCAGCTTATCTTCCGGACAAAATAATTCACCCCTCCACTTT
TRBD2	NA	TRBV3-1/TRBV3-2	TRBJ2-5	CASSLTSGQETQYF	TGTGCCAGCAGCCTAACTAGCGGCCAAGAGACCCAGTACTTC
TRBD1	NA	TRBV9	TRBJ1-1	CASSSNRGNTEAFF	TGTGCCAGCAGCTCAAACAGGGGTAACACTGAAGCTTTCTTT
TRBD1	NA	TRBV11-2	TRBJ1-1	CASSDTGGGRSTEAFF	TGTGCCAGCAGCGATACAGGGGGCGGGCGTAGCACTGAAGCTTTCTTT
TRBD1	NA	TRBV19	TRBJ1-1	CASSGQGATEAFF	TGTGCCAGTAGTGGACAGGGAGCCACTGAAGCTTTCTTT
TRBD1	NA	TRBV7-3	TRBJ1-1	CASSSTGRGTEAFF	TGTGCCAGCAGCTCGACAGGGCGTGGCACTGAAGCTTTCTTT
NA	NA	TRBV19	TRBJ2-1	CASSIGITTYNEQFF	TGTGCCAGTAGTATAGGTATAACTACCTACAATGAGCAGTTCTTC
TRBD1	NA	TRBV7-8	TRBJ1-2	CASSLGQGQGAYGYTF	TGTGCCAGCAGCTTAGGTCAGGGACAGGGTGCTTATGGCTACACCTTC
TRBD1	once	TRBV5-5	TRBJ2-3	CASRFDRGITDTQYF	TGTGCCAGCAGATTTGACAGGGGGATCACAGATACGCAGTATTTT
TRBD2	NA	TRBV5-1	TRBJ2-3	CASSPRLAGVGTDTQYF	TGCGCCAGCAGCCCCAGACTAGCGGGGGTGGGCACAGATACGCAGTATTTT
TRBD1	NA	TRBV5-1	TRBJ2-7	CASSGGTGVDEQYF	TGCGCCAGCAGCGGAGGGACAGGGGTCGACGAGCAGTACTTC
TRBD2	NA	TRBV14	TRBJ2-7	CASSQGGSSYEQYF	TGTGCCAGCAGCCAGGGGGGGAGCTCCTACGAGCAGTACTTC
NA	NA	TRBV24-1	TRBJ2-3	CATSVGGASTDTQYF	TGTGCCACCAGTGTGGGGGGGGCTAGCACAGATACGCAGTATTTT
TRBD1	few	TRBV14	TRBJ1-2	CASGPLGTAYGYTF	TGTGCCAGCGGCCCACTCGGGACAGCCTATGGCTACACCTTC
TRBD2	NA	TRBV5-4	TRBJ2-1	CASSLREGSYNEQFF	TGTGCCAGCAGCTTGCGGGAGGGCTCCTACAATGAGCAGTTCTTC
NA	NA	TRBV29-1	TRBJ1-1	CSVGGGNTEAFF	TGCAGCGTTGGGGGAGGGAACACTGAAGCTTTCTTT
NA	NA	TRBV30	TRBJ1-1	CAWSERAQAFF	TGTGCCTGGAGTGAGAGGGCCCAAGCTTTCTTT
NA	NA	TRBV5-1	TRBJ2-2	CASSLAGGVGRTGELFF	TGCGCCAGCAGCCTCGCCGGGGGCGTCGGGAGGACCGGGGAGCTGTTTTTT
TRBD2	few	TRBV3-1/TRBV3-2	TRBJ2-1	CASSQGGLAGGVGEQFF	TGTGCCAGCAGCCAAGGAGGACTAGCGGGGGGAGTAGGTGAGCAGTTCTTC
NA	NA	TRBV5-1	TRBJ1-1	CASSRSPGELTAFF	TGCGCCAGCAGCCGCTCGCCAGGGGAACTTACGGCTTTCTTT
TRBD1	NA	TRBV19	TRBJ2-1	CASSIIGTGPEQFF	TGTGCCAGTAGTATTATAGGGACAGGGCCTGAGCAGTTCTTC
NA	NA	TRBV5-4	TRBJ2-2	CASSETGLNTGELFF	TGTGCCAGCAGCGAGACAGGACTCAACACCGGGGAGCTGTTTTTT
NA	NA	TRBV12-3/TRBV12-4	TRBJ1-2	CASSVGTLGYTF	TGTGCCAGCAGTGTCGGGACTCTGGGCTACACCTTC
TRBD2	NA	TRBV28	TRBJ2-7	CASNPSGGTGEQYF	TGTGCCAGCAATCCTAGCGGGGGAACCGGCGAGCAGTACTTC
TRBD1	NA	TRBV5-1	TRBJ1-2	CASSQGQGAEGYTF	TGCGCCAGCAGCCAAGGACAGGGGGCTGAGGGCTACACCTTC
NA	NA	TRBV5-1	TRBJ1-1	CASSWGHLNTEAFF	TGCGCCAGCAGCTGGGGACACCTGAACACTGAAGCTTTCTTT
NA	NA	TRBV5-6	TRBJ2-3	CASSQTDTQYF	TGTGCCAGCAGCCAGACAGATACGCAGTATTTT
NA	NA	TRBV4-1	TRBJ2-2	CASSQDWPRELFF	TGCGCCAGCAGCCAAGACTGGCCCCGGGAGCTGTTTTTT
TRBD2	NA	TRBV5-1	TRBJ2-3	CASSLGLAGGVTDTQYF	TGCGCCAGCAGCTTGGGCTTAGCGGGGGGTGTCACAGATACGCAGTATTTT
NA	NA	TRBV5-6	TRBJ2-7	CASSPGLSEYEQYF	TGTGCCAGCAGCCCAGGACTGAGCGAATACGAGCAGTACTTC
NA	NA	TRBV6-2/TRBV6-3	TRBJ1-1	CASSYIGRVNTAFF	TGTGCCAGCAGTTATATCGGCAGGGTGAACACGGCTTTCTTT
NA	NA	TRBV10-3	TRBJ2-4	CAISESAGYTQYF	TGTGCCATCAGTGAGTCCGCAGGGTATACTCAGTACTTC
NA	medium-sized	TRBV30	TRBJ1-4	CAWSAIDEKLFF	TGTGCCTGGAGTGCTATCGATGAAAAACTGTTTTTT